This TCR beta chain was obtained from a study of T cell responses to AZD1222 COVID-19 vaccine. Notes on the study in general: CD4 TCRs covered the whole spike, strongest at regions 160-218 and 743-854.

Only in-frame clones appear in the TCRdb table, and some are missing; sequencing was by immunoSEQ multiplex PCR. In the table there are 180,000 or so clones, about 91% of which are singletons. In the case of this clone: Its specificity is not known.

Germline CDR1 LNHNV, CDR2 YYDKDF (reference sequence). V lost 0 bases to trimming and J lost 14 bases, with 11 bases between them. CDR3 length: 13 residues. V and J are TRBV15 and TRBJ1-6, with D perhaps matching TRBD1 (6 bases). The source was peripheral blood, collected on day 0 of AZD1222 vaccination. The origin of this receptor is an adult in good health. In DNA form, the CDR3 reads TGTGCCACCAGCAGAGAGGGGGGCCGGGCCCTCCACTTT. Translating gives CATSREGGRALHF.